Listed below are T cell receptor beta chains from one sample, sequenced in a study of early T cells in non-severe SARS-CoV-2 infection. TCRdb re-called the 5' RACE reads with MiXCR, one entry per CDR3 protein. The table lists about 60,000 distinct CDR3 sequences, 4.5% to 7% of them singletons. The sample was whole blood. The receptors come from an adult who was a healthcare worker with PCR-confirmed SARS-CoV-2 infection or an uninfected control (not recorded which). The CDR3 runs from the conserved cysteine through the conserved F or W. Fields, in order: V gene, D gene, J gene, clone size, CDR3 DNA, CDR3 protein. A D gene is named only where the DNA matches it firmly. Clone size is stated in some rows and not others, as once, few, many or a class when expanded.

TRBV7-2	TRBD2	TRBJ2-1	.	TGTGCCAGCAGCTTCCGACTAGCGGGCGCCCGGGGAGATGAGCAGTTCTTC	CASSFRLAGARGDEQFF
TRBV7-2	.	TRBJ2-5	many	TGTGCCAGCAGCCGGATAGCGGCCCAAGAGACCCAGTACTTC	CASSRIAAQETQYF
TRBV4-1	.	TRBJ2-5	few	TGCGCCAGCAGCCTGATGACCCGCCCCCAAGAGACCCAGTACTTC	CASSLMTRPQETQYF
TRBV3-1	TRBD2	TRBJ2-3	many	TGTGCCAGCAGCCAGACTAGCTTTGATAAAGATACGCAGTATTTT	CASSQTSFDKDTQYF
TRBV11-2	.	TRBJ2-5	many	TGTGCCAGCAGCTTAGGCAGCAAGAAACAAGAGACCCAGTACTTC	CASSLGSKKQETQYF
TRBV29-1	.	TRBJ1-1	few	TGCAGCGTTGAGGAGGGGTCACTCAACACTGAAGCTTTCTTT	CSVEEGSLNTEAFF
TRBV7-6	.	TRBJ2-3	.	TGTGCCAGCCAACAGGGTGGTACAGATACGCAGTATTTT	CASQQGGTDTQYF
TRBV29-1	TRBD2	TRBJ2-3	.	TGCAGCGTTGAAGGAGGACTAGCCATAGATACGCAGTATTTT	CSVEGGLAIDTQYF
TRBV5-1	.	TRBJ1-1	few	TGCGCCAGCAGCTTTCGGGATACGAACACTGAAGCTTTCTTT	CASSFRDTNTEAFF
TRBV18	.	TRBJ1-2	many	TGTGCCAGCTCCGACCAGGCTGTGGCACCTCTTGGCTACACCTTC	CASSDQAVAPLGYTF
TRBV2	.	TRBJ1-1	.	TGTGCCAGCACCCCCCTTAGCCCCACTGAAGCTTTCTTT	CASTPLSPTEAFF
TRBV7-3	.	TRBJ2-6	many	TGTGCCAGCAGCCCCCTCCTCGGCGTGCAACTCTCTGGGGCCAACGTCCTGACTTTC	CASSPLLGVQLSGANVLTF
TRBV6-2/TRBV6-3	.	TRBJ1-1	few	TGTGCCAGCAGCGAGGGGGGTCTCGGCACTGAAGCTTTCTTT	CASSEGGLGTEAFF
TRBV6-6	.	TRBJ2-7	medium-sized	TGTGCCAGCAGCTTGACTAGCTACGAGCAGTACTTC	CASSLTSYEQYF
TRBV9	TRBD1	TRBJ2-7	.	TGTGCCAGCAGCCCCGGGACAGGCGAGCAGTACTTC	CASSPGTGEQYF
TRBV20-1	TRBD2	TRBJ2-5	.	TGCAGTGCTAGGCACAGCTGGGGGGGAGAGACCCAGTACTTC	CSARHSWGGETQYF
TRBV27	TRBD2	TRBJ2-1	many	TGTGCCAGCAGTACACCTAGCGGGAGCTCCTACAATGAGCAGTTCTTC	CASSTPSGSSYNEQFF
TRBV12-3/TRBV12-4	.	TRBJ1-5	many	TGTGCCAGCAGCCGTGATCATAACAATCAGCCCCAGCATTTT	CASSRDHNNQPQHF
TRBV4-1	TRBD2	TRBJ2-5	.	TGCGCCAGCAGCCAAGCCTCGAAAGGGGTGCGGGAGAGGCAAGAGACCCAGTACTTC	CASSQASKGVRERQETQYF
TRBV6-6	TRBD1	TRBJ2-3	many	TGTGCCAGCAGTTACGGGACAGCCCCAGGAGATACGCAGTATTTT	CASSYGTAPGDTQYF
TRBV4-1	TRBD1	TRBJ2-7	many	TGCGCCAGCAGCCAAGAAAGGTTGCAGGGGGCCTACGAGCAGTACTTC	CASSQERLQGAYEQYF
TRBV15	TRBD2	TRBJ2-5	few	TGTGCCACCAGCTACAGTAGCGGGCCCCAAGAGACCCAGTACTTC	CATSYSSGPQETQYF
TRBV6-7	TRBD2	TRBJ2-2	many	TGTGCCAGCAGATACGGGACTAGCGGGAGGCTCAGCGCCGGGGAGCTGTTTTTT	CASRYGTSGRLSAGELFF
TRBV20-1	.	TRBJ1-2	many	TGCAGTGCTAGAGATCAGAAGGGCGCCTGGGGCCGGGGCTACACCTTC	CSARDQKGAWGRGYTF
TRBV30	TRBD1	TRBJ1-1	many	TGTGCCTTTTCCGGGACAGGGGGCACTGAAGCTTTCTTT	CAFSGTGGTEAFF
TRBV5-4	TRBD2	TRBJ2-7	many	TGTGCCAGCAGCTTGCGCAGCCTGGACGGCCGAATTAGGACTAGCGGGAGGGGGCTCTACGAGCAGTACTTC	CASSLRSLDGRIRTSGRGLYEQYF
TRBV12-3/TRBV12-4	TRBD2	TRBJ2-4	.	TGTGCCAGCAGTCGGACTAGCGGGGGGGCCGAGGGAGCCGACATTCAGTACTTC	CASSRTSGGAEGADIQYF
TRBV5-1	TRBD1	TRBJ2-2	many	TGCGCCAGCAGCAAGAGACAGGGTCGCGCGTACACCGGGGAGCTGTTTTTT	CASSKRQGRAYTGELFF
TRBV20-1	TRBD2	TRBJ2-5	medium-sized	TGCAGTGCCAGAGGCGGGAGCCCCCAAGAGACCCAGTACTTC	CSARGGSPQETQYF